The 32 T cell receptor beta chains below come from one sample, sequenced in a study of low-dose radiotherapy and immunotherapy resistance in tumors. Time point specified: after trial treatment. Treatment noted: LDRT plus nivolumab, ipilimumab, low-dose cyclophosphamide and aspirin (RACIN trial). Primers used for first-strand cDNA, a TRAV- and TRBV-specific set, covered both alpha and beta chains. A roughly 20-cycle PCR with a constant-region primer and V-primer adapter amplified TCRs. TCRdb itself ran the reads through MiXCR, one entry per CDR3 protein. The sample holds tens of thousands of distinct CDR3 sequences, about 17% seen once. Sequenced here: PBMCs, sampled after low-dose radiotherapy plus immunotherapy. These receptors all stem from a male donor with prostate cancer.

This clonotype was seen only once. This likely traces to a read error, being one base from a far larger clone. V gene TRBV5-6 combines with J gene TRBJ2-1; the match to TRBD2 covers 7 bases. The CDR3 runs 15 residues. CDR1 is SGHDT, CDR2 YYEEEE, per germline. V was pared by 3 bases and J by 10 bases, with 13 bases of the junction left unmatched. The CDR3 loop reads CASSSGRKGDYEQFF. CDR3 nucleotides: TGTGCCAGCAGCTCCGGTCGGAAAGGGGACTACGAGCAGTTCTTC.

This clonotype has a handful of counts. The chain combines TRBV7-2 with TRBJ1-1; tentatively, D is TRBD1 (5 bases). Trimming left V 6 bases short and J 0 bases short, with 17 bases between. CDR3 length equals 16 residues. CDR1 is SGHTA, CDR2 FQGNSA, per germline. This CDR3 reads CASSPQAQRMNTEAFF. In DNA form, the CDR3 reads TGTGCCAGCAGTCCACAGGCCCAACGGATGAACACTGAAGCTTTCTTT.

This clonotype was observed at least ten times. This sequence joins TRBV20-1 and TRBJ1-1; D not certain. This CDR3 comprises 12 residues. The V end lost 1 base, the J end lost 2 bases, and 5 bases lay between the germline ends. Germline V CDR1 and CDR2: DFQATT, SNEGSKA (reference sequence). CDR3 residues: CSARALNTEAFF. The CDR3 nucleotides read TGCAGTGCTAGAGCTCTTAACACTGAAGCTTTCTTT.

Many counts were recorded for this clonotype. The chain employs TRBV29-1 and TRBJ2-7, with 11 nucleotides matching TRBD2. Per germline, CDR1 SQVTM and CDR2 ANQGSEA. The CDR3 is 15 residues long. Trimming cost V 6 bases and J 3 bases; bases outside gene matches: 10. CDR3 in amino acids: CSVDRAGTSGYEQYF. CDR3 nucleotide sequence: TGCAGCGTCGACAGGGCTGGGACTAGCGGCTACGAGCAGTACTTC.

The table lists this clonotype with many counts. This chain joins TRBV18 and TRBJ1-1; D might be TRBD1 (6 bases). The V end lost 2 bases, the J end lost 7 bases, and 11 bases lay between the germline ends. Germline loops: CDR1 KGHSH, CDR2 LQKENI. This CDR3 is 13 amino acids long. The CDR3 reads CASSPNREIEAFF. CDR3 DNA sequence: TGTGCCAGCTCACCAAACAGGGAAATTGAAGCTTTCTTT.

Concerning this clonotype: The junction departs from the called germline gene at one end, perhaps through a read error. The chain joins TRBV27 to TRBJ2-3; tentatively, D is TRBD1 or TRBD2 (5 bases each). In germline, CDR1 is MNHEY, CDR2 SMNVEV (reference sequence). The CDR3 sequence is 16 residues long. The CDR3 reads CASSPPVGTDTDRQYF. In DNA, the CDR3 is TGTGCCAGCAGTCCCCCTGTCGGGACGGACACGGATAGGCAGTATTTT.

The sample holds many counts of this clonotype. The chain uses TRBV28 and TRBJ2-6, with TRBD2 identical over 11 bases. Germline assignment: CDR1 MDHEN and CDR2 SYDVKM. The J segment lost 0 bases and the V segment lost 6 bases, leaving 22 bases of the junction unmatched. The CDR3 consists of 23 residues. In DNA, the CDR3 is TGTGCCAGCAGCCTAAACCCCGGGACTAGCGGAGGAGGCCCCAACTCTGGGGCCAACGTCCTGACTTTC. Translated: CASSLNPGTSGGGPNSGANVLTF.

Ten or more counts support this clonotype. For the CDR3, the DNA is TGTGCCAGCAGTTTGGTGGGGGGGGGGGGTCAAGAGACCCAGTACTTC. It codes for CASSLVGGGGQETQYF. The gene calls are TRBV6-2 or TRBV6-3 and TRBJ2-5; 7 bases match TRBD2. With V trimmed by 4 bases and J by 2 bases, 10 bases remained unmatched. This CDR3 contains 16 residues. Germline CDR1 and CDR2: MNHEY and SVGEGT.

This clonotype was observed at least ten times. The chain recombines TRBV4-3 with TRBJ1-4; D remains unclear. V lost 0 bases, J lost 0 bases, and 8 bases lay in between. The CDR3 loop spans 16 amino acids. Germline CDR1 and CDR2: LGHNA and YSLEER. The chain's CDR3 is CASSQDPAATNEKLFF. The CDR3 nucleotides are TGCGCCAGCAGCCAAGATCCGGCAGCAACTAATGAAAAACTGTTTTTT.

This clonotype was recorded at least ten times. In DNA form, the CDR3 reads TGTGCCAGCACTCTACAGGGCAATGGGCCCTACGAGCAGTACTTC. It encodes CASTLQGNGPYEQYF. The gene calls are TRBV6-2 or TRBV6-3 and TRBJ2-7; D may be TRBD1 (6 bases). Trimming removed 7 bases from V and 2 bases from J, with 18 bases in between. This CDR3 region has 15 residues. Germline V gene lookup returns CDR1 MNHEY and CDR2 SVGEGT.

There are many counts of this clonotype. CDR3: CASSAEYSQGGYTF. For the CDR3, the DNA is TGTGCCAGCAGCGCAGAATATTCGCAGGGTGGCTACACCTTC. The chain combines TRBV6-5 with TRBJ1-2; perhaps TRBD1 as D (5 bases). The ends were cut back, 6 bases at V and 7 bases at J, with 18 bases in the middle. From germline, CDR1 is MNHEY and CDR2 SVGAGI. The CDR3 sequence is 14 residues long.

This clonotype occurred many times. The chain joins TRBV9 to TRBJ2-1; 7 bases fit TRBD2. The junction had 7 bases not matched to a gene; V was cut back by 0 bases and J by 10 bases. This CDR3 contains 14 residues. Germline loops: CDR1 SGDLS, CDR2 YYNGEE. CDR3 residues: CASSVAGLVPEQFF. CDR3 in DNA: TGTGCCAGCAGCGTAGCCGGACTAGTACCCGAGCAGTTCTTC.

This clonotype was recorded many times. The chain couples TRBV20-1 to TRBJ2-1, with 11 bases lining up with TRBD2. This CDR3 has 17 residues. Germline V CDR1 and CDR2: DFQATT, SNEGSKA (reference sequence). The V segment lost 6 bases and the J segment 5 bases; nucleotides outside the gene matches: 15. CDR3 DNA: TGCAGTGCCCTTATACGGGGTAGCGGGAGGGCCCACAATGAGCAGTTCTTC. This translates into CSALIRGSGRAHNEQFF.

This clonotype was detected many times. The rearrangement joins TRBV28 to TRBJ2-3; TRBD2 matches 8 bases. The CDR3 consists of 15 residues. Germline V CDR1 and CDR2: MDHEN, SYDVKM. V dropped 7 bases and J dropped 2; count of bases not matched to a gene: 8. This CDR3 reads CASITGTRTTDTQYF. CDR3 nucleotide sequence: TGTGCCAGCATCACCGGGACTAGAACCACAGATACGCAGTATTTT.

The table lists this clonotype with many counts. The chain uses TRBV6-6 and TRBJ2-1; 13 bases are shared with TRBD2. The length of the CDR3 is 15 residues. Trimming took 5 bases from V and 7 from J; bases not matched to a gene: 5. CDR1 and CDR2 (germline): MNHNY, SVGAGI (reference sequence). CDR3 coding DNA: TGTGCCAGCAGTAGGACTAGCGGGAGTCAAAATGAGCAGTTCTTC. Translating gives CASSRTSGSQNEQFF.

In this sample, this clonotype turned up many times. The V and J genes are TRBV4-1 and TRBJ2-7; D is possibly TRBD1 or TRBD2 (5 bases each). Trimming took off 4 bases at V and 7 bases at J, with 17 bases between the two ends. Germline loops: CDR1 MGHRA, CDR2 YSYEKL. The CDR3 covers 14 residues. The CDR3 DNA sequence: TGCGCCAGCAGCCTTGTTCCGGGGACCTCGGAGCAGTACTTC. Translation: CASSLVPGTSEQYF.

This clonotype showed up many times. V gene TRBV29-1 combines with J gene TRBJ2-5; TRBD1 is a possible D gene (6 bases). The length of the CDR3 is 12 residues. V lost 2 bases to trimming and J lost 5 bases, with 9 bases between them. Germline V gene sequence: CDR1 SQVTM, CDR2 ANQGSEA. The chain's CDR3 is CSVERQGETQYF. CDR3 nucleotide sequence: TGCAGCGTTGAACGTCAGGGGGAGACCCAGTACTTC.

The rearrangement links TRBV27 to TRBJ1-5, with 9 bases fitting TRBD1. CDR3 length: 16 amino acids. After removal of 5 bases from V and 3 bases from J, the junction contained 8 bases not matched to a gene. Germline-derived CDR1 and CDR2 are MNHEY and SMNVEV (reference sequence). CDR3 sequence reads: CASSKTGTGNNQPQHF. CDR3 sequence (DNA): TGTGCCAGCAGTAAAACCGGGACAGGGAACAATCAGCCCCAGCATTTT.

This clonotype was detected ten times or more. The rearrangement links TRBV27 to TRBJ1-5, with D tentatively TRBD1 (5 bases). V lost 4 bases to trimming and J lost 0 bases, with 13 bases between them. The CDR3 runs 16 residues. From germline, CDR1 is MNHEY and CDR2 SMNVEV (reference sequence). CDR3 loop: CASSSGGAYSNQPQHF. For the CDR3, the DNA is TGTGCCAGCAGTTCGGGGGGAGCCTATAGCAATCAGCCCCAGCATTTT.

This clonotype was seen many times. The rearrangement joins TRBV9 to TRBJ1-1; D may be TRBD1 (6 bases). Germline-derived CDR1 and CDR2 are SGDLS and YYNGEE. This CDR3 is built from 13 residues. V gave up 3 bases and J gave up 0 bases, with 6 bases separating them. The CDR3 nucleotides read TGTGCCAGCAGCGGGACAGTGAACACTGAAGCTTTCTTT. Protein: CASSGTVNTEAFF.

This clonotype was recorded at least ten times. The genes are TRBV20-1 and TRBJ2-5; 11 bases map to TRBD2. V lost 5 bases and J lost 7; bases outside the gene matches: 12. The CDR3 length is 15 residues. Germline V lookup: CDR1 DFQATT, CDR2 SNEGSKA (reference sequence). Here the CDR3 DNA reads TGCAGTGCTCCTGGGACTAGCGGATTCCTAGGGACCCAGTACTTC. Its protein is CSAPGTSGFLGTQYF.

This clonotype was recorded many times. The chain carries TRBV20-1 and TRBJ1-5; D gene unclear. Trimming took 3 bases from V and 0 from J, leaving 15 bases between them. Germline loops: CDR1 DFQATT, CDR2 SNEGSKA (reference sequence). CDR3 length: 16 residues. As DNA, the CDR3 is TGCAGTGCTAGGGATACGGGCCCCCTTAGCAATCAGCCCCAGCATTTT. It is translated as CSARDTGPLSNQPQHF.

This clonotype was detected ten times or more. The chain joins TRBV3-1 to TRBJ1-1; no reliable D call. The V gene's germline CDR1 is LGHDT and CDR2 YNNKEL (reference sequence). The CDR3 runs 14 residues. V was shortened by 0 bases and J by 2 bases, with 7 bases between the two germline ends. The DNA of the CDR3 is TGTGCCAGCAGCCAAGATTGGGGTAACACTGAAGCTTTCTTT. This translates into CASSQDWGNTEAFF.

At least ten counts were recorded for this clonotype. The chain uses TRBV20-1 and TRBJ2-1; D is uncertain. Germline assignment: CDR1 DFQATT and CDR2 SNEGSKA (reference sequence). Trimming took off 0 bases at V and 3 bases at J, with 9 bases between the two ends. This CDR3 is 14 amino acids long. The CDR3 coding sequence is TGCAGTGCTAGAGATCTTGCAAGCTACAATGAGCAGTTCTTC. Translating it yields CSARDLASYNEQFF.

Many counts were recorded for this clonotype. The chain uses TRBV7-8 and TRBJ1-5, with a weak D call TRBD1 (5 bases). This CDR3 has 16 amino acids. V lost 0 bases, J lost 2 bases, and 11 bases lay in between. CDR1 is SGHVS, CDR2 FQNEAQ, per germline. CDR3 bases: TGTGCCAGCAGCTTAGCCGATTGGGGGGGCAATCAGCCCCAGCATTTT. Translation: CASSLADWGGNQPQHF. Complete variable domain (other parts from reference TRBV7-8 and TRBJ1-5): GAGVSQSPRYKVAKRGQDVALRCDPISGHVSLFWYQQALGQGPEFLTYFQNEAQLDKSGLPSDRFFAERPEGSVSTLKIQRTQQEDSAVYLCASSLADWGGNQPQHFGDGTRLSIL.

This chain's CDR3 is CASSYGGPAEAFF. The CDR3 region has the DNA TGTGCCAGCAGTTACGGGGGGCCTGCTGAAGCTTTCTTT. The V gene is TRBV6-5, the J gene TRBJ1-1, with a weak D call TRBD1 (6 bases). This CDR3 comprises 13 residues. Germline V gene sequence: CDR1 MNHEY, CDR2 SVGAGI. The V and J ends lost 2 bases and 6 bases respectively, with 10 bases between them.

The chain has TRBV28 and TRBJ2-7; TRBD1 is a possible D gene (6 bases). Germline V gene sequence: CDR1 MDHEN, CDR2 SYDVKM. This CDR3 has 14 amino acids. With 10 bases removed from V and 4 bases from J, the gap between germline ends came to 20 bases. For the CDR3, the DNA is TGTGCCACAACCGGGGCAGGGGTTTTGTACGAGCAGTACTTC. This translates into CATTGAGVLYEQYF.

Worth noting for this clonotype: A far larger clone is just one base off, so this is likely a read error. DNA of the CDR3: TGTGCCAGCAGCTTCCCAGGGACTGGGGCCAACGTCATGACTTTC. This translates into CASSFPGTGANVMTF. The chain recombines TRBV7-9 with TRBJ2-6; D perhaps matches TRBD2 (6 bases). The CDR3 runs to 15 residues. The germline gives CDR1 SEHNR, CDR2 FQNEAQ (reference sequence).

The CDR3, as DNA: TGTGCCAGCAGTTACGGGACTTATGCTCTCATTCACTCCTACGAGCAGTACTTC. Translated: CASSYGTYALIHSYEQYF. The chain employs TRBV6-2 or TRBV6-3 and TRBJ2-7; TRBD2 is a possible D gene (6 bases). Germline values: CDR1 MNHEY, CDR2 SVGEGT. The CDR3 contains 18 residues. V lost 2 bases, J lost 0 bases, and 20 bases lay in between.

About this clonotype itself: This sequence is one base from a far larger clone and is likely a read error. The rearrangement joins TRBV13 to TRBJ2-7; the D is unclear. In germline, CDR1 is PRHDT, CDR2 FYEKMQ (reference sequence). V was pared by 3 bases and J by 3 bases, with 24 bases between. The CDR3 length is 18 residues. The CDR3 loop reads CASSLIFGKQDQYYEQYF. In DNA, the CDR3 is TGTGCCAGCAGCTTGATATTCGGAAAGCAAGATCAGTACTACGAGCAGTACTTC.

This chain links TRBV28 with TRBJ2-1; 7 bases match TRBD2. Germline CDR1 and CDR2: MDHEN and SYDVKM. The CDR3 runs 15 residues. Trimming at V came to 3 bases and at J to 7 bases, leaving 9 bases not matched to a gene. The CDR3 DNA is TGTGCCAGCAGTTTCAGGGCGGGAGCTGGGAATGAGCAGTTCTTC. Translating gives CASSFRAGAGNEQFF.

This clonotype was detected many times. The chain employs TRBV4-3 and TRBJ1-1, with TRBD1 identical over 7 bases. J gave up 6 bases and V 4 bases, and 11 bases lay outside the gene matches. Per the germline V gene, CDR1 is LGHNA and CDR2 is YSLEER. The CDR3 runs 15 residues. This chain's CDR3 is CASSPNPGGFAEAFF. In nucleotides, the CDR3 is TGCGCCAGCAGCCCCAACCCAGGGGGGTTTGCTGAAGCTTTCTTT.